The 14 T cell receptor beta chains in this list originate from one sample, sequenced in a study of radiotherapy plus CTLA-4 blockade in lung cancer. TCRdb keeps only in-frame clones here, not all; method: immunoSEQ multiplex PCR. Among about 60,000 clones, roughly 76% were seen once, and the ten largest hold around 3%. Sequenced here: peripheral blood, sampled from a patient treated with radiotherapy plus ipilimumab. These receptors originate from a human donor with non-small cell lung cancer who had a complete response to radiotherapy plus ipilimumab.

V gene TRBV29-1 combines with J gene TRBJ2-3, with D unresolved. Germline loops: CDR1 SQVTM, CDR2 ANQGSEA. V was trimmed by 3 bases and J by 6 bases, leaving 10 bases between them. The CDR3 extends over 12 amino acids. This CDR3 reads CSVDPGMDTQYF. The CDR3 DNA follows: TGCAGCGTTGATCCAGGAATGGATACGCAGTATTTT.

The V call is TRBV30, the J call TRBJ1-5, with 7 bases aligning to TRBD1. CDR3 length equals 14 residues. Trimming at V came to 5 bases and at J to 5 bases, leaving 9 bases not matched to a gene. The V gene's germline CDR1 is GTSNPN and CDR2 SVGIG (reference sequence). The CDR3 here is CAWGGRDSHQPQHF. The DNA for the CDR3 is TGTGCCTGGGGGGGTAGGGACAGCCATCAGCCCCAGCATTTT.

CDR3 protein: CASSSPTGGETQYF. The CDR3 bases are TGTGCCAGCAGCTCGCCGACAGGGGGGGAGACCCAGTACTTC. The chain recombines TRBV5-6 with TRBJ2-5, with TRBD1 matching 9 bases. CDR3 length equals 14 residues. The germline gives CDR1 SGHDT, CDR2 YYEEEE. V dropped 3 bases and J dropped 5; count of bases not matched to a gene: 5.

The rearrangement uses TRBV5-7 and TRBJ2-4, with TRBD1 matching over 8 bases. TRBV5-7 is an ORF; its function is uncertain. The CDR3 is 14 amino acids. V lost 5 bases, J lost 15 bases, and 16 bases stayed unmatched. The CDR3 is CASSCGQGLRSSYF. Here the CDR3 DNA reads TGTGCCAGCAGTTGTGGACAGGGTTTAAGATCTTCGTACTTC.

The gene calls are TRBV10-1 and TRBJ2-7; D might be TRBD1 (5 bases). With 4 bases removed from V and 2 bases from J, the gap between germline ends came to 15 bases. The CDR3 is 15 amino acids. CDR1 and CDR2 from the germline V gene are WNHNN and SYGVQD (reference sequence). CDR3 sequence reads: CASSAGRGSAYEQYF. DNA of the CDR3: TGCGCCAGCAGTGCGGGTAGGGGCTCTGCCTACGAGCAGTACTTC.

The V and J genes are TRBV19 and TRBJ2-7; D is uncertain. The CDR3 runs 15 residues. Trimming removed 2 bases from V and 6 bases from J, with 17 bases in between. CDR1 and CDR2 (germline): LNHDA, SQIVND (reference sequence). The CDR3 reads CASSITWIHPGEQYF. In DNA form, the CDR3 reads TGTGCCAGTAGTATAACTTGGATTCATCCGGGCGAGCAGTACTTC.

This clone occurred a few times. The CDR3 here is CASSPASGDSYTF. The DNA of the CDR3 is TGTGCCAGCTCACCGGCCTCCGGGGATAGCTACACCTTC. The V and J genes are TRBV18 and TRBJ1-2; D call uncertain. Trimming cost V 3 bases and J 9 bases, with 14 bases left between them. The CDR3 length is 13 residues. CDR1 and CDR2 (germline): KGHSH, LQKENI.

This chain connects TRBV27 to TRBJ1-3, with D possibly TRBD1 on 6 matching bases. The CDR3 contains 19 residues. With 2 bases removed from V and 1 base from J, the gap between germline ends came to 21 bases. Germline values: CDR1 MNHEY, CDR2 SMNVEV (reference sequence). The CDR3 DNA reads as TGTGCCAGCAGTTTAGAAGGGCCCCGGGGGGCGAAGTCTGGAAACACCATATATTTT. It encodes CASSLEGPRGAKSGNTIYF.

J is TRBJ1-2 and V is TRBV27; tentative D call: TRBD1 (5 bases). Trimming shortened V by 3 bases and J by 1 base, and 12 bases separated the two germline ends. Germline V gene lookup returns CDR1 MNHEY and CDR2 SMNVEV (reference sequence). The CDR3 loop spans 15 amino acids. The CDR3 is CASSFTGAYNYGYTF. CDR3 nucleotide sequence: TGTGCCAGCAGTTTCACAGGAGCCTATAACTATGGCTACACCTTC.

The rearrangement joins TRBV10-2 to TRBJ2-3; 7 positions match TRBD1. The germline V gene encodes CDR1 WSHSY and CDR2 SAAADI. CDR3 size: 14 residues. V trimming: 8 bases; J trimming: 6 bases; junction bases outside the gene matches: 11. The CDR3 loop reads CASSAGLRGDTQYF. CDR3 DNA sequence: TGCGCCAGCTCTGCCGGCCTCAGGGGGGATACGCAGTATTTT.

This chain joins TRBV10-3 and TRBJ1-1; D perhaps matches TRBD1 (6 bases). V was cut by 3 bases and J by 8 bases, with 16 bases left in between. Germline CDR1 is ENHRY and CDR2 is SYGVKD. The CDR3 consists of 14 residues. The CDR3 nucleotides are TGTGCCATCAGTGACCCGAAACCTCAGGGGGAAGCTTTCTTT. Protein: CAISDPKPQGEAFF.

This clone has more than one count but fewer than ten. This CDR3 reads CASSLGTGANYGYTF. CDR3 bases: TGCGCCAGCAGCCTAGGGACAGGAGCTAACTATGGCTACACCTTC. V usage is TRBV4-3 and J usage is TRBJ1-2; 8 bases map to TRBD1. The CDR3 loop spans 15 amino acids. Germline CDR1 reads LGHNA; CDR2 reads YSLEER. V lost 4 bases, J lost 0 bases, and 4 bases stayed unmatched.

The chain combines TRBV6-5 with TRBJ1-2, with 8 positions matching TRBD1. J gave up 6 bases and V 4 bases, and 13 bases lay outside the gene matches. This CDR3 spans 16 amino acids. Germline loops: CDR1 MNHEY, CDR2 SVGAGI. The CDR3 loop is CASSSGTGRKLDGYTF. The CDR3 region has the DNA TGTGCCAGCAGTTCAGGGACAGGAAGAAAATTGGATGGCTACACCTTC.

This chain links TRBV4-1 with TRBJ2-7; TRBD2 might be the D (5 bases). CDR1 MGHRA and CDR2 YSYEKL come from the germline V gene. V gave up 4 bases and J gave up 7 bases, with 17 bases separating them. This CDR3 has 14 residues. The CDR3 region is CASSLRAETGEQYF. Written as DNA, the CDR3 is TGCGCCAGCAGCCTCCGGGCGGAAACGGGAGAGCAGTACTTC.